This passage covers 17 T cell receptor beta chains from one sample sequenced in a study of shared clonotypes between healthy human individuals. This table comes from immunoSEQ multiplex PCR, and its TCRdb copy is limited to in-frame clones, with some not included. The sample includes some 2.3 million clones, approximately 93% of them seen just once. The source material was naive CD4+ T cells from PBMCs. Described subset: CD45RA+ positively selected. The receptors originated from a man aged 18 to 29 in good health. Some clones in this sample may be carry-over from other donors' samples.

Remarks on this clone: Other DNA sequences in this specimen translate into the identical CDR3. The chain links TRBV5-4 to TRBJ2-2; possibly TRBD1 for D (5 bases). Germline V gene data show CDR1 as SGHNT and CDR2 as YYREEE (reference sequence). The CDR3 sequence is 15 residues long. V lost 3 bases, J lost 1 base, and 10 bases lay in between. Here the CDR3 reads CASSSGQVNTGELFF. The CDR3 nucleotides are TGTGCCAGCAGCTCCGGACAAGTGAACACCGGGGAGCTGTTTTTT. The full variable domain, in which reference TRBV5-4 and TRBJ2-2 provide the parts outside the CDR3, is ETGVTQSPTHLIKTRGQQVTLRCSSQSGHNTVSWYQQALGQGPQFIFQYYREEENGRGNFPPRFSGLQFPNYSSELNVNALELDDSALYLCASSSGQVNTGELFFGEGSRLTVL.

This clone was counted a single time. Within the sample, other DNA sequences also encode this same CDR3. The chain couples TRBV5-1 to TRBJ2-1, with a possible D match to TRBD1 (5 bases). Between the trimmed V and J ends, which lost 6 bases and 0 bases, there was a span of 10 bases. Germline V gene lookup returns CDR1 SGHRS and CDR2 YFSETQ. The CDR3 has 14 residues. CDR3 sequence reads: CASNQGSSYNEQFF. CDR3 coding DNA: TGCGCCAGCAATCAGGGCAGCTCCTACAATGAGCAGTTCTTC.

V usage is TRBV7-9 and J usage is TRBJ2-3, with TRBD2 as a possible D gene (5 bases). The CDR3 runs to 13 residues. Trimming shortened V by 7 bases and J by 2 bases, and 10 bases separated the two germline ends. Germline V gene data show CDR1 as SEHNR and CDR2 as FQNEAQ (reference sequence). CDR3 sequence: CASKRYSTDTQYF. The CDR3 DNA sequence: TGTGCCAGCAAGCGGTACTCCACAGATACGCAGTATTTT.

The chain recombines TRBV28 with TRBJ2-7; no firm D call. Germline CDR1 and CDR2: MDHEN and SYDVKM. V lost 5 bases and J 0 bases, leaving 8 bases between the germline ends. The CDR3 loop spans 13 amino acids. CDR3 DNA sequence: TGTGCCAGCAGTCGGCAGAGCTCCTACGAGCAGTACTTC. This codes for CASSRQSSYEQYF.

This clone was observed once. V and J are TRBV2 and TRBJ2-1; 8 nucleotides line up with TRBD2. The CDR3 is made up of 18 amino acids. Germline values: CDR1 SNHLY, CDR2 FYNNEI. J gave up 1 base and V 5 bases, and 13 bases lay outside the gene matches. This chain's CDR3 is CASSRSFSGAQSYNEQFF. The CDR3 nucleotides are TGTGCCAGCAGTCGTTCGTTTAGCGGGGCCCAATCCTACAATGAGCAGTTCTTC. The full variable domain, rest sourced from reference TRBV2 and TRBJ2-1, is EPEVTQTPSHQVTQMGQEVILRCVPISNHLYFYWYRQILGQKVEFLVSFYNNEISEKSEIFDDQFSVERPDGSNFTLKIRSTKLEDSAMYFCASSRSFSGAQSYNEQFFGPGTRLTVL.

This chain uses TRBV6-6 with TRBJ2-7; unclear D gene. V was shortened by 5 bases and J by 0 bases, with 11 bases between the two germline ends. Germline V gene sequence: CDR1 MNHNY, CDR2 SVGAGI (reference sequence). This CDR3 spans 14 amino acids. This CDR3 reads CASSPGRSSYEQYF. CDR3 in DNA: TGTGCCAGCAGTCCAGGACGGAGCTCCTACGAGCAGTACTTC.

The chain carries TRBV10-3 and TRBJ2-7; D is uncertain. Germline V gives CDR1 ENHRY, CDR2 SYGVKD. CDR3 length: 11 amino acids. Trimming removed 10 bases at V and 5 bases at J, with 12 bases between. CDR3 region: CATQLANEQYF. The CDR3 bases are TGTGCCACGCAATTAGCAAACGAGCAGTACTTC.

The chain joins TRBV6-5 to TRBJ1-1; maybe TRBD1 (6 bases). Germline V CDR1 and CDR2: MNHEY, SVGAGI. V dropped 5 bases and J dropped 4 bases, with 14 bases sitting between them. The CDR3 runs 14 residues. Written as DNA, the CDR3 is TGTGCCAGCAGTCAACCTGAGGGGGGCACTGAAGCTTTCTTT. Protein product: CASSQPEGGTEAFF.

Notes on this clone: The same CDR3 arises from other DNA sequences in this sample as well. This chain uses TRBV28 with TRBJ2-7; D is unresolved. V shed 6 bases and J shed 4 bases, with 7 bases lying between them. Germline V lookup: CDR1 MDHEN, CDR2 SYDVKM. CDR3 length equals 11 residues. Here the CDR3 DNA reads TGTGCCAGCAGCCGCGGATACGAGCAGTACTTC. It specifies CASSRGYEQYF.

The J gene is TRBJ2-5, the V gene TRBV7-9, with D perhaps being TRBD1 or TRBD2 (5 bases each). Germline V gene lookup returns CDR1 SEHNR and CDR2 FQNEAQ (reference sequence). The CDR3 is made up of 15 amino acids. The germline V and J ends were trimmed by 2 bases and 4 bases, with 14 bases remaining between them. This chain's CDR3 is CASSLLREQGETQYF. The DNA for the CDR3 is TGTGCCAGCAGCTTACTCAGGGAGCAGGGAGAGACCCAGTACTTC.

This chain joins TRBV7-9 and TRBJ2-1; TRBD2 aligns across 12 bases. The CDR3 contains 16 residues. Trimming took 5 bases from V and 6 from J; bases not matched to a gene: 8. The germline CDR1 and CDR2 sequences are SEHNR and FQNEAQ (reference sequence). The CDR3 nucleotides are TGTGCCAGCAGCCCGGAGGGACTAGCGGGCGTCAATGAGCAGTTCTTC. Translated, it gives CASSPEGLAGVNEQFF.

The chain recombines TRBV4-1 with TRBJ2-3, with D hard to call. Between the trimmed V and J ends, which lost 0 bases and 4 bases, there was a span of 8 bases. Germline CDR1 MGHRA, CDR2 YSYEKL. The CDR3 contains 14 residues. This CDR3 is CASSQDILADTQYF. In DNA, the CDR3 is TGCGCCAGCAGCCAAGATATCCTAGCAGATACGCAGTATTTT.

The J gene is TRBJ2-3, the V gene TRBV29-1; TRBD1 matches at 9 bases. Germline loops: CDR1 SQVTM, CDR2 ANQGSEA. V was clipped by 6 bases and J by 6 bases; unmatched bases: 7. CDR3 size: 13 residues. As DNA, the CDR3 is TGCAGCGTGGGGACAGGGAGAATGGATACGCAGTATTTT. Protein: CSVGTGRMDTQYF.

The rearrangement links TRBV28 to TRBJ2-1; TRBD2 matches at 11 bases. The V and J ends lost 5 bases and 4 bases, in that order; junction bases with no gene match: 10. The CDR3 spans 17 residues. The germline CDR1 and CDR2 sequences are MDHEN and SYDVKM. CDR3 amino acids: CASSQGTSGILYNEQFF. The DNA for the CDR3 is TGTGCCAGCAGTCAAGGGACTAGCGGAATTTTATACAATGAGCAGTTCTTC.

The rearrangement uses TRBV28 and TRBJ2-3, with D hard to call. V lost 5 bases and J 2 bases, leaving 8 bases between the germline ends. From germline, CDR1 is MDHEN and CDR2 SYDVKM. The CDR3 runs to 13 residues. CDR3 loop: CASSAAFTDTQYF. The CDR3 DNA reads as TGTGCCAGCAGTGCCGCTTTCACAGATACGCAGTATTTT.

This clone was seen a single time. The CDR3: CASSSPLTSGSRTGELFF. DNA for the CDR3: TGTGCCAGCAGCTCTCCCCTCACTAGCGGGAGTAGGACCGGGGAGCTGTTTTTT. This chain connects TRBV7-3 to TRBJ2-2; 11 nucleotides match TRBD2. Germline lookup yields CDR1 SGHTA and CDR2 FQGTGA. This CDR3 is built from 18 residues. V shed 4 bases and J 5 bases; nucleotides not matched to a gene: 12.

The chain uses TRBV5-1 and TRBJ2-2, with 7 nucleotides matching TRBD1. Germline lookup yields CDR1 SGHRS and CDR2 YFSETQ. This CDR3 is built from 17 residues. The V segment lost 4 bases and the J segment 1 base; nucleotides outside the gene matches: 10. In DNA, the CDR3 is TGCGCCAGCAGCCTGACGGGACAGACCATGAACACCGGGGAGCTGTTTTTT. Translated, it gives CASSLTGQTMNTGELFF.